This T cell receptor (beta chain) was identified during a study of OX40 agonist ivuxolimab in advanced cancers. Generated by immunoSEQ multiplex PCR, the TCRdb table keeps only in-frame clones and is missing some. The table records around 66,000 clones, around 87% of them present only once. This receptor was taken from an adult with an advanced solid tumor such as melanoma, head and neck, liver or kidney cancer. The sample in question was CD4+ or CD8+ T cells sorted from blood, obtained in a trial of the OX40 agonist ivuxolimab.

CDR3 loop: CASSTRWTGRSYEQYF. DNA for the CDR3: TGTGCCAGCAGCACAAGGTGGACAGGGCGATCCTACGAGCAGTACTTC. The chain has TRBV5-4 and TRBJ2-7; 8 nucleotides line up with TRBD1. The germline V gene encodes CDR1 SGHNT and CDR2 YYREEE (reference sequence). The CDR3 totals 16 residues. J was trimmed by 1 base and V by 4 bases; bases with no gene match: 10.